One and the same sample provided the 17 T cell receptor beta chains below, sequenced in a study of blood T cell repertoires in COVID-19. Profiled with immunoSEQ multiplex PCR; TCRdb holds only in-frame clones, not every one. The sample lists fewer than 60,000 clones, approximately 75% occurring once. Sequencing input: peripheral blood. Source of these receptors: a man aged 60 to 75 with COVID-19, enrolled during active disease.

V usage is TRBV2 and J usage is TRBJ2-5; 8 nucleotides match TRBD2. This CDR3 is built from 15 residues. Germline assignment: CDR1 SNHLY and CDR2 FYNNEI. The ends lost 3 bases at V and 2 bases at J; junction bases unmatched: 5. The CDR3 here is CASSEMAGGQETQYF. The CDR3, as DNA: TGTGCCAGCAGTGAGATGGCGGGGGGTCAAGAGACCCAGTACTTC.

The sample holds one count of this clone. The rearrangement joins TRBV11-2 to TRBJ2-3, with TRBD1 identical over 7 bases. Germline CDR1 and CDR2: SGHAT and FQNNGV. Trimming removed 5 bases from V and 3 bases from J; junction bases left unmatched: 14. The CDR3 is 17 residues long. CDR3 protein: CASSPIYRDRATDTQYF. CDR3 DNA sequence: TGTGCCAGCAGCCCAATTTATAGAGACAGGGCAACAGATACGCAGTATTTT.

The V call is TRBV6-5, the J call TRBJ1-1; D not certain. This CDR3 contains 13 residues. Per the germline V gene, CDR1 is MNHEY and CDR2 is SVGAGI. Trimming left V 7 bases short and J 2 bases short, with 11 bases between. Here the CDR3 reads CASTNRGNTEAFF. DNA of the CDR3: TGTGCCAGCACCAATCGAGGCAACACTGAAGCTTTCTTT.

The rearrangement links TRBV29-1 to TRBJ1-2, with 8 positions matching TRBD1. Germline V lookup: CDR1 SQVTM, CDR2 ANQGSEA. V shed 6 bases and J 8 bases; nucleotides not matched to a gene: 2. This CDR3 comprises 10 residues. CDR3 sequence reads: CSVGTGGYTF. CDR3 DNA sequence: TGCAGCGTGGGGACAGGCGGCTACACCTTC.

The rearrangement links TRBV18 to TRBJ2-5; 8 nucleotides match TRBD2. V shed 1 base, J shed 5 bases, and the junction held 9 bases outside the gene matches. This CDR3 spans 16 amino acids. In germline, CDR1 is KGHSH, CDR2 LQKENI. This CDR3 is CASSPRFGGANETQYF. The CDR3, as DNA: TGTGCCAGCTCACCACGTTTCGGGGGGGCCAACGAGACCCAGTACTTC.

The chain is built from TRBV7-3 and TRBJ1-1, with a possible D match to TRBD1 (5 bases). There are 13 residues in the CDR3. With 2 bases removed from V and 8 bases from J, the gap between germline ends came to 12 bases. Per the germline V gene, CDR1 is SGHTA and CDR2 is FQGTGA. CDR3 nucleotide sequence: TGTGCCAGCAGCTTATTGGGGCAGGGAGAAGCTTTCTTT. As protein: CASSLLGQGEAFF.

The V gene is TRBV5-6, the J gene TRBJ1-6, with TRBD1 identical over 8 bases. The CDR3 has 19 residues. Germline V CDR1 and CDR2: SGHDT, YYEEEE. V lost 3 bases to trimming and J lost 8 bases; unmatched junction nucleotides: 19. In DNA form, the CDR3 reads TGTGCCAGCAGCTATCGGACAGGGCCTACGACCTGGTTAGATTCACCCCTCCACTTT. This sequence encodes CASSYRTGPTTWLDSPLHF.

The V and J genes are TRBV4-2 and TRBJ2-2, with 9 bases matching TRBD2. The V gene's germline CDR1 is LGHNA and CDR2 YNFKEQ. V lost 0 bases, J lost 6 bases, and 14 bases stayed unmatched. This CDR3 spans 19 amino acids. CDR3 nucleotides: TGTGCCAGCAGCCAAGATTCACGAGGGGCGGGAGGGGATTCCGGGGAGCTGTTTTTT. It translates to CASSQDSRGAGGDSGELFF.

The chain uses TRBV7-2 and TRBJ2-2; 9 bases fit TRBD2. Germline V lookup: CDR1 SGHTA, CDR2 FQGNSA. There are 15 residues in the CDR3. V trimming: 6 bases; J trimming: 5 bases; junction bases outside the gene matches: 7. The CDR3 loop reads CASSYSGRGTGELFF. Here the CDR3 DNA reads TGTGCCAGCAGTTATAGCGGGAGAGGGACCGGGGAGCTGTTTTTT.

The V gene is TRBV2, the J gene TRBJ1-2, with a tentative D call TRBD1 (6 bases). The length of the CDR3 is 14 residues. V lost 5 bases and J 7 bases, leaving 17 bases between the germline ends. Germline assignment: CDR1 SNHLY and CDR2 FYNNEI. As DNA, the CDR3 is TGTGCCAGCAGTAACGCAGGGGTAAGCGGTGGCTACACCTTC. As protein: CASSNAGVSGGYTF.

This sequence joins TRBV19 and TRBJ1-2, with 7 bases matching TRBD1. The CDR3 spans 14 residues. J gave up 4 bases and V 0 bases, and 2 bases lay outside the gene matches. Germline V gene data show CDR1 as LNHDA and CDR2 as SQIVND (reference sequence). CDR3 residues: CASSIETGRYGYTF. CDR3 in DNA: TGTGCCAGTAGTATAGAGACAGGGCGCTATGGCTACACCTTC.

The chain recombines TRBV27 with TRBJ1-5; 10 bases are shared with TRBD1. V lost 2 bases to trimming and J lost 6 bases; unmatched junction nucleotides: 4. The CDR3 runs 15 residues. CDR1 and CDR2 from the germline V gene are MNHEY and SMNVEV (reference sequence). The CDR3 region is CASSLGTGVAQPQHF. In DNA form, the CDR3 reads TGTGCCAGCAGTTTAGGGACAGGGGTGGCTCAGCCCCAGCATTTT.

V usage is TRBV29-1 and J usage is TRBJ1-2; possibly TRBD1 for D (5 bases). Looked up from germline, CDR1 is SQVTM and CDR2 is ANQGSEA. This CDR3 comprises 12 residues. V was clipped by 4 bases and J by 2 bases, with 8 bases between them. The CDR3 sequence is CSVGAGNYGYTF. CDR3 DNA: TGCAGCGTTGGGGCAGGGAACTATGGCTACACCTTC. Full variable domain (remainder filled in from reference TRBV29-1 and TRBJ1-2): SAVISQKPSRDICQRGTSLTIQCQVDSQVTMMFWYRQQPGQSLTLIATANQGSEATYESGFVIDKFPISRPNLTFSTLTVSNMSPEDSSIYLCSVGAGNYGYTFGSGTRLTVV.

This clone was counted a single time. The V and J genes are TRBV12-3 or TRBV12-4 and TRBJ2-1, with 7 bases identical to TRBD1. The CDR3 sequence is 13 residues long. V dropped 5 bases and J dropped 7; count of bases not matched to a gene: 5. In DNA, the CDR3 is TGTGCCAGCAGTCCAACAGGGGTAAATGAGCAGTTCTTC. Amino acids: CASSPTGVNEQFF.

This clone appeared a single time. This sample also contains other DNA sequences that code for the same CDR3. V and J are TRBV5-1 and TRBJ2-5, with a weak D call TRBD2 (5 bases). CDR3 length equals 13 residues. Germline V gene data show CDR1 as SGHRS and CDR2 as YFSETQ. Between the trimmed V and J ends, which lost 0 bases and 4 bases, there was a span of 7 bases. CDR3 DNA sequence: TGCGCCAGCAGCTTGGAGGGAGCAGAGACCCAGTACTTC. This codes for CASSLEGAETQYF.

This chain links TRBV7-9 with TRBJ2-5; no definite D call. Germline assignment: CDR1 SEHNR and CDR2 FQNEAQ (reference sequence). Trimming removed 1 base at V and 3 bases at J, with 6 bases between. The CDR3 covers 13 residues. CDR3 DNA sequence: TGTGCCAGCAGCTTAGACACCGAAGAGACCCAGTACTTC. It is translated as CASSLDTEETQYF.

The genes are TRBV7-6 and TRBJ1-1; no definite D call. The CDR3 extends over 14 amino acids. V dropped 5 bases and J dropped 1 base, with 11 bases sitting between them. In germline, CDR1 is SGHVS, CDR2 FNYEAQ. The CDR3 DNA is TGTGCCAGCAGCAACCCGCCAGGGAACACTGAAGCTTTCTTT. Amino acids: CASSNPPGNTEAFF.